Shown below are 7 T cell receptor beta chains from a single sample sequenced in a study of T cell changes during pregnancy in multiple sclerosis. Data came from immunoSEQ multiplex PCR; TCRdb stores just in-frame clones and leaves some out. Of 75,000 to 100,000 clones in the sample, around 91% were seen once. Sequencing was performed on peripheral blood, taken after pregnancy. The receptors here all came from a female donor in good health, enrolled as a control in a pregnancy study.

The CDR3 DNA reads TGCGCCAGCAGCGGAAGGACAGGGAGGGAAGCTTTCTTT. The encoded protein is CASSGRTGREAFF. The chain carries TRBV10-2 and TRBJ1-1; TRBD1 matches at 8 bases. CDR3 length equals 13 residues. V was clipped by 6 bases and J by 8 bases; unmatched bases: 8. Germline V gives CDR1 WSHSY, CDR2 SAAADI.

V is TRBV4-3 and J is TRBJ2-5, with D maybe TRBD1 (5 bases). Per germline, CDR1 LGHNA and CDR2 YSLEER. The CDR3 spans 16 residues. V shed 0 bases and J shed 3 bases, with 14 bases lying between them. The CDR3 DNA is TGCGCCAGCAGCCAAGATCAAAATGGCAGGGAAGAGACCCAGTACTTC. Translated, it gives CASSQDQNGREETQYF.

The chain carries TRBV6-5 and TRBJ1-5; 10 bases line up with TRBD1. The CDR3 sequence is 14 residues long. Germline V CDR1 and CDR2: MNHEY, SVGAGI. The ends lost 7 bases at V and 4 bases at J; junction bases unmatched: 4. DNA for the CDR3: TGTGCCAGCACCACGGGACAGGGGAATCAGCCCCAGCATTTT. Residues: CASTTGQGNQPQHF.

The CDR3 sequence is CAWSALSRRRMNTEAFF. The CDR3 region has the DNA TGTGCCTGGAGTGCCCTTTCTCGGAGAAGAATGAACACTGAAGCTTTCTTT. The rearrangement joins TRBV30 to TRBJ1-1; D remains unclear. Trimming took 1 base from V and 0 from J, leaving 18 bases between them. This CDR3 has 17 amino acids. Germline loops: CDR1 GTSNPN, CDR2 SVGIG (reference sequence).

The CDR3 reads CASSFSLTGGEQFF. The CDR3 nucleotides are TGTGCCAGCAGCTTTTCTTTGACAGGTGGTGAGCAGTTCTTC. This rearrangement joins TRBV7-3 to TRBJ2-1; perhaps TRBD1 as D (6 bases). V shed 3 bases and J shed 9 bases, with 15 bases lying between them. CDR3 length: 14 residues. The germline V gene has CDR1 SGHTA and CDR2 FQGTGA.

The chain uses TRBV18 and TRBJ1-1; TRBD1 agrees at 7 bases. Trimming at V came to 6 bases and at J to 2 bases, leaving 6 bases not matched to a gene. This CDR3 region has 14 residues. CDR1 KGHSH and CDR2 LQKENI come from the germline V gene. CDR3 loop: CASSAGTANTEAFF. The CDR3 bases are TGTGCCAGCTCTGCGGGGACAGCTAACACTGAAGCTTTCTTT.

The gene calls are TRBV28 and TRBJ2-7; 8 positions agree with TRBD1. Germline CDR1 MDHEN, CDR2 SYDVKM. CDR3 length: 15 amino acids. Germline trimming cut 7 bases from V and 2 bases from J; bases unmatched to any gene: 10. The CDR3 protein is CASTTRTGPPYEQYF. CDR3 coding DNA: TGTGCCAGCACCACCAGGACAGGGCCTCCCTACGAGCAGTACTTC.